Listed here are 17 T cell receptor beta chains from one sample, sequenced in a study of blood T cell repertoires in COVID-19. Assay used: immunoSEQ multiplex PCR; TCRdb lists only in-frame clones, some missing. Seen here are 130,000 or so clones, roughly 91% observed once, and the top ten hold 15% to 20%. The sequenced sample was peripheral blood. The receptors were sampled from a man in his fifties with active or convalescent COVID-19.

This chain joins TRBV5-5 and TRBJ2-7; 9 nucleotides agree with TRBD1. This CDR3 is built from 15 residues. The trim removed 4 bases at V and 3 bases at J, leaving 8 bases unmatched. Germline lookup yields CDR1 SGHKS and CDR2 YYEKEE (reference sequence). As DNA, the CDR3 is TGTGCCAGCAGCCGGGACAGGGTTCCCCACTACGAGCAGTACTTC. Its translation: CASSRDRVPHYEQYF.

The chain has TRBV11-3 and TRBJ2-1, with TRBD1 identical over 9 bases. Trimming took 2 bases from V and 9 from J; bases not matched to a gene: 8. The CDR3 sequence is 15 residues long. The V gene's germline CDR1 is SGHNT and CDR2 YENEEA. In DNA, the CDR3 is TGTGCCAGCAGCTTACGGACAGGGGCCTGGGGTGAGCAGTTCTTC. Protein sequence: CASSLRTGAWGEQFF.

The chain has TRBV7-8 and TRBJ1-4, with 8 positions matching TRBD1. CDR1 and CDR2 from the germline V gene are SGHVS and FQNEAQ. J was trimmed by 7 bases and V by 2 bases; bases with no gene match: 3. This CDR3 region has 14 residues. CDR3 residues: CASSLQGAGEKLFF. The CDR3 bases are TGTGCCAGCAGCTTACAGGGGGCTGGTGAAAAACTGTTTTTT. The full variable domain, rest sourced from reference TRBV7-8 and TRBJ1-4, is GAGVSQSPRYKVAKRGQDVALRCDPISGHVSLFWYQQALGQGPEFLTYFQNEAQLDKSGLPSDRFFAERPEGSVSTLKIQRTQQEDSAVYLCASSLQGAGEKLFFGSGTQLSVL.

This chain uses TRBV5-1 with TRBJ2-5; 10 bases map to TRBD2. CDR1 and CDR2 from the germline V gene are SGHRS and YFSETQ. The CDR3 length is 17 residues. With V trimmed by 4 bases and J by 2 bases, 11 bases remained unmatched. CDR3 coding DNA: TGCGCCAGCAGCCGATCTAGCGGGGGACGCTTACAAGAGACCCAGTACTTC. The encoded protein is CASSRSSGGRLQETQYF.

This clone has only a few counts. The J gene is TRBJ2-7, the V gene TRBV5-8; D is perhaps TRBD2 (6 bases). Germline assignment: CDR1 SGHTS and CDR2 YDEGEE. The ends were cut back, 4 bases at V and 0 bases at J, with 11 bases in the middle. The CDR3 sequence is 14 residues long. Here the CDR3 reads CASSLGLSSYEQYF. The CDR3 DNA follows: TGTGCCAGCAGCCTGGGACTTAGCTCCTACGAGCAGTACTTC. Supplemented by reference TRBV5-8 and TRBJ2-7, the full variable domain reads EAGVTQSPTHLIKTRGQQATLRCSPISGHTSVYWYQQALGLGLQFLLWYDEGEERNRGNFPPRFSGRQFPNYSSELNVNALELEDSALYLCASSLGLSSYEQYFGPGTRLTVT.

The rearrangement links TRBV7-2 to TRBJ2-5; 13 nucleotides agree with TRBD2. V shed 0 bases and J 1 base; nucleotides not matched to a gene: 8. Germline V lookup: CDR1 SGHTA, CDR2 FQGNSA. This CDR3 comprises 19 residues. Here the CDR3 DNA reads TGTGCCAGCAGCTTAGCGACTAGCGGGGGGCCTTTAAGCCAAGAGACCCAGTACTTC. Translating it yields CASSLATSGGPLSQETQYF.

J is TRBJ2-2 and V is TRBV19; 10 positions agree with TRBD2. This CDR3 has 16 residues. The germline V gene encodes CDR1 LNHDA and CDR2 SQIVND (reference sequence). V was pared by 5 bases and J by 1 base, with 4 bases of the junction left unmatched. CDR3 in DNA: TGTGCCAGTAGTGCCGGACTAGCGGTGAACACCGGGGAGCTGTTTTTT. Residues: CASSAGLAVNTGELFF.

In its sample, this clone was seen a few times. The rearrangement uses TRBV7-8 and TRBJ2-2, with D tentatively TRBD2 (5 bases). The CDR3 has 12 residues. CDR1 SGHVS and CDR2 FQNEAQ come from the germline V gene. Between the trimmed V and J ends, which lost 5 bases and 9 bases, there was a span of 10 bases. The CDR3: CASSPGRRELFF. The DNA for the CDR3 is TGTGCCAGCAGCCCGGGAAGGCGGGAGCTGTTTTTT.

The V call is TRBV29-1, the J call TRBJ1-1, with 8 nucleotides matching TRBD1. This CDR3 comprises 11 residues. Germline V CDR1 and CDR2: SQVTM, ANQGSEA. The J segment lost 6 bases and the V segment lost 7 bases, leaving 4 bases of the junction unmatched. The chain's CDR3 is CSAQGAAEAFF. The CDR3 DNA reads TGCAGCGCCCAGGGGGCAGCTGAAGCTTTCTTT.

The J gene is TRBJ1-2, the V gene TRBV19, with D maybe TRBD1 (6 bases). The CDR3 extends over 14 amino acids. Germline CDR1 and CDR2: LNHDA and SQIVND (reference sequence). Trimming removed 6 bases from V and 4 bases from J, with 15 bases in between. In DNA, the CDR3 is TGTGCCAGTAGCCCCCAGGACAGCTTCTATGGCTACACCTTC. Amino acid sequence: CASSPQDSFYGYTF.

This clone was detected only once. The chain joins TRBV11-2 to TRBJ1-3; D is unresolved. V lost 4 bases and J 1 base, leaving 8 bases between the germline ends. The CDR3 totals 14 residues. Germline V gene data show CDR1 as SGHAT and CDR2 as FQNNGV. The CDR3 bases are TGTGCCAGCAGCTCACTTAGATCTGGAAACACCATATATTTT. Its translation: CASSSLRSGNTIYF. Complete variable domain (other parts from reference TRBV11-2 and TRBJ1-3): EAGVAQSPRYKIIEKRQSVAFWCNPISGHATLYWYQQILGQGPKLLIQFQNNGVVDDSQLPKDRFSAERLKGVDSTLKIQPAKLEDSAVYLCASSSLRSGNTIYFGEGSWLTVV.

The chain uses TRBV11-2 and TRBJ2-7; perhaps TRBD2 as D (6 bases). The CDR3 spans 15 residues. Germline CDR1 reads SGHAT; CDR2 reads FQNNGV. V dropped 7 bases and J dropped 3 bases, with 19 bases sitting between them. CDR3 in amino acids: CASTSGAGSSYEQYF. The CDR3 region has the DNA TGTGCCAGCACTAGTGGGGCCGGGAGTAGCTACGAGCAGTACTTC.

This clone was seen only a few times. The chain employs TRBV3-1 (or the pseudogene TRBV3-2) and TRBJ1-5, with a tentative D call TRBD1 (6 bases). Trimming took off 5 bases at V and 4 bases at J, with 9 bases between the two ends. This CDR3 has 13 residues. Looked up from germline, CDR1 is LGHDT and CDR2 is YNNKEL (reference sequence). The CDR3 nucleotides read TGTGCCAGCAGCGGGGACATAAATCAGCCCCAGCATTTT. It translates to CASSGDINQPQHF.

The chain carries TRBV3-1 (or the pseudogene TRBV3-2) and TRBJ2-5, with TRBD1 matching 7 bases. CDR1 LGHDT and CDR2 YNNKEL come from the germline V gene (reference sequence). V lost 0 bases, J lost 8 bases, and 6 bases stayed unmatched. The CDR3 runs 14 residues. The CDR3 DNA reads TGTGCCAGCAGCCAAGAGTCGTCAGGGGGTACCCAGTACTTC. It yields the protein CASSQESSGGTQYF.

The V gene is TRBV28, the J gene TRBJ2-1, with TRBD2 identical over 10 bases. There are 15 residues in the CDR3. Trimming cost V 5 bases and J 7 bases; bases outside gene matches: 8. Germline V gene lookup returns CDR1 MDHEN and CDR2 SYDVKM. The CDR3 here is CASSRTSGLWNEQFF. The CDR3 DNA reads TGTGCCAGCAGTCGGACTAGCGGTTTGTGGAATGAGCAGTTCTTC.

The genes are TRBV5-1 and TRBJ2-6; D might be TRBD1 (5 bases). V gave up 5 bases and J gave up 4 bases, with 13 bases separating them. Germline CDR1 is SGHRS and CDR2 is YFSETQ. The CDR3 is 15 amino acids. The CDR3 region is CASRETGSGANVLTF. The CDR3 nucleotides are TGCGCCAGCAGAGAAACAGGATCCGGGGCCAACGTCCTGACTTTC.

The CDR3 loop reads CASSADMPPEGSPLHF. CDR3 DNA sequence: TGTGCCAGTAGTGCAGATATGCCCCCGGAGGGTTCACCCCTCCACTTT. The chain links TRBV19 to TRBJ1-6; D not resolved. Germline V gene sequence: CDR1 LNHDA, CDR2 SQIVND (reference sequence). Trimming removed 5 bases from V and 9 bases from J, with 20 bases in between. The length of the CDR3 is 16 residues.